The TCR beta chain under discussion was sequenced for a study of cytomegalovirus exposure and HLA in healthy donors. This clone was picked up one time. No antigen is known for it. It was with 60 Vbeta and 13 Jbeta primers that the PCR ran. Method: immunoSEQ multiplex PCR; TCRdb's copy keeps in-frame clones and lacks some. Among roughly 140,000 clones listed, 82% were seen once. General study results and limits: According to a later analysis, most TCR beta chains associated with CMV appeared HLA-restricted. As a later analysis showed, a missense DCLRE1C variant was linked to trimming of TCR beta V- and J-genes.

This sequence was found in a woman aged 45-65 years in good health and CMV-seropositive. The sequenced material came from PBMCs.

CDR3 sequence reads: CASSSSLAGYEQYF. The CDR3 DNA sequence: TGTGCCAGCAGCTCGTCCCTAGCGGGGTACGAGCAGTACTTC. The chain recombines TRBV11-2 with TRBJ2-7; TRBD2 matches at 9 bases. V shed 4 bases and J 4 bases; nucleotides not matched to a gene: 5. The CDR3 consists of 14 residues. The germline CDR1 and CDR2 sequences are SGHAT and FQNNGV.